This T cell receptor (beta chain) originates from a study of blood T cells in healthy people across ages. Study observations and caveats: Investigators treated diversity estimates from one million T cells as underestimates. The fall in TCR beta diversity per million T cells was roughly linear with age.

Together with a sample-barcoded 5' primer, a J-beta primer mix was included in a second PCR lasting roughly 7 to 11 cycles. Sequencing of every sample gave 2.5 million or more CDR3-containing paired-end reads. TCRdb independently ran MiXCR on the 5' RACE reads; one entry per CDR3 protein. The sample records around 1,500,000 distinct CDR3 sequences, about 28% being singletons. This CDR3 contains 14 residues. Losses at the gene ends were 5 bases for V and 3 bases for J; bases not matched to a gene: 4. The germline gives CDR1 SGHAT, CDR2 FQNNGV. This clonotype occurred a few times. The antigen is not known.

The sequenced material came from blood. The receptor comes from a woman aged 25 to 39 in good health. This chain links TRBV11-2 with TRBJ2-1, with 7 bases lining up with TRBD2. CDR3 residues: CASSLADYYNEQFF. DNA for the CDR3: TGTGCCAGCAGCCTAGCGGATTACTACAATGAGCAGTTCTTC.